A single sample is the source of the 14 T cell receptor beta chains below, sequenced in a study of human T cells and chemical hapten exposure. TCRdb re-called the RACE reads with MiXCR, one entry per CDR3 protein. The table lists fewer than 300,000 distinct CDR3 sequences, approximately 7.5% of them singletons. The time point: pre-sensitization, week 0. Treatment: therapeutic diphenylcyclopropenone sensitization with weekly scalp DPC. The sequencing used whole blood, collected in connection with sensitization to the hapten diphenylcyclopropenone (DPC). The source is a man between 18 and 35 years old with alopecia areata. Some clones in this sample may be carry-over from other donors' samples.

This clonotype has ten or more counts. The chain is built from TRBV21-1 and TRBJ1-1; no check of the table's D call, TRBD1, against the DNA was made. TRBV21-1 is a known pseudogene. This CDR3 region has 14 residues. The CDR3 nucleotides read TGTGCCAGCAGCGTGGACAGGGGGCTCGAGGAAGCTTTCTTT. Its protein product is CASSVDRGLEEAFF.

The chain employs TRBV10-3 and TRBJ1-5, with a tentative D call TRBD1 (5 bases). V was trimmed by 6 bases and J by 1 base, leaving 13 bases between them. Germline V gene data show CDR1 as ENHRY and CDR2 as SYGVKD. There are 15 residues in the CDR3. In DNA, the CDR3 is TGTGCCATCAGGAGGGGTCTCGAGAGCAATCAGCCCCAGCATTTT. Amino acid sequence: CAIRRGLESNQPQHF.

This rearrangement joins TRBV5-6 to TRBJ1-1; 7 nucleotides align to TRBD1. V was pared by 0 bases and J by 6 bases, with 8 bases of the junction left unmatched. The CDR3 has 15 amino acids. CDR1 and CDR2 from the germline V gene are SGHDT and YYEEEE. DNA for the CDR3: TGTGCCAGCAGCTTGGTCACAACAGGGACAGCTGAAGCTTTCTTT. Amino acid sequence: CASSLVTTGTAEAFF. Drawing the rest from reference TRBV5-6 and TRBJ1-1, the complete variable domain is DAGVTQSPTHLIKTRGQQVTLRCSPKSGHDTVSWYQQALGQGPQFIFQYYEEEERQRGNFPDRFSGHQFPNYSSELNVNALLLGDSALYLCASSLVTTGTAEAFFGQGTRLTVV.

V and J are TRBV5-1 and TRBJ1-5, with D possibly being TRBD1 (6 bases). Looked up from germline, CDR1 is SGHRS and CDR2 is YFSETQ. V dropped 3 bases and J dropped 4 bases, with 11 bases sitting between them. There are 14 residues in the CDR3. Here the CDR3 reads CASSWGDTNQPQHF. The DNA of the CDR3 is TGCGCCAGCAGCTGGGGGGACACTAATCAGCCCCAGCATTTT. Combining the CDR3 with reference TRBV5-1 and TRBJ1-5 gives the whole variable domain KAGVTQTPRYLIKTRGQQVTLSCSPISGHRSVSWYQQTPGQGLQFLFEYFSETQRNKGNFPGRFSGRQFSNSRSEMNVSTLELGDSALYLCASSWGDTNQPQHFGDGTRLSIL.

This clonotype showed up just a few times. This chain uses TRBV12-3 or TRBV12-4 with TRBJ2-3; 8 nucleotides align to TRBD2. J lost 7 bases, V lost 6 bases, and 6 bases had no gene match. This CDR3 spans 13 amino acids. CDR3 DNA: TGTGCCAGCAGCCCCGCGGGGGGCCATACGCAGTATTTT. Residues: CASSPAGGHTQYF.

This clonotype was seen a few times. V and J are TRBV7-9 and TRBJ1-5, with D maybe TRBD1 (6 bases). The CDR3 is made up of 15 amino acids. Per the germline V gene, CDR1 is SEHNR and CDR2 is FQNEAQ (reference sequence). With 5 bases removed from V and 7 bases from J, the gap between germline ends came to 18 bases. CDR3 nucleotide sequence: TGTGCCAGCAGCGGGACGGACAGTAAAGACCAGCCCCAGCATTTT. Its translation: CASSGTDSKDQPQHF.

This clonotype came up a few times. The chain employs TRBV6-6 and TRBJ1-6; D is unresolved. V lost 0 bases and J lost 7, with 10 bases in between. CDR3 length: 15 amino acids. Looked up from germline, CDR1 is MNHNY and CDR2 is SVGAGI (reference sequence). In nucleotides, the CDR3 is TGTGCCAGCAGTTACTCGATACAGCAAAATTCACCCCTCCACTTT. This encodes CASSYSIQQNSPLHF.

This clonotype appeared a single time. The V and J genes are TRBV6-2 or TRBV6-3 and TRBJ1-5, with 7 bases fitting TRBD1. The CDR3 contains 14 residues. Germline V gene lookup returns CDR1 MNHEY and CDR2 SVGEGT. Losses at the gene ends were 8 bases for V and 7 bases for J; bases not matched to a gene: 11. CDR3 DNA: TGTGCCAGCTCACGGGCCAGGGGGTGGCAGCCCCAGCATTTT. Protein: CASSRARGWQPQHF.

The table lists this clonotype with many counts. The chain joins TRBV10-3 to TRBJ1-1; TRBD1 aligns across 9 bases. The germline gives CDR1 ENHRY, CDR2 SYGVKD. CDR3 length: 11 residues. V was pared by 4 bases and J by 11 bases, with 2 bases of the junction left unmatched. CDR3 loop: CAISGDRGAFF. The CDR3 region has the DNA TGTGCCATCAGTGGAGACAGGGGGGCTTTCTTT.

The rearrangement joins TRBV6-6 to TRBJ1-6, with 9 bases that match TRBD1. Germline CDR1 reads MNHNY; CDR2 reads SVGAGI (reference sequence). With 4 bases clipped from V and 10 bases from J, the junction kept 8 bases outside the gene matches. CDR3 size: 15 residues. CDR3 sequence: CASSSSGTGHSPLHF. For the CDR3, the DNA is TGTGCCAGCAGTTCCTCGGGGACAGGGCACTCACCCCTCCACTTT.

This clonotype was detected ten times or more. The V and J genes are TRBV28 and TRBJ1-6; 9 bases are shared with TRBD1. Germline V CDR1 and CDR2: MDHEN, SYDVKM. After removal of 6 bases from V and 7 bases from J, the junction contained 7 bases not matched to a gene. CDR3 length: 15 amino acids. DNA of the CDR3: TGTGCCAGCAGCGAATGGGGGACAGGGAATTCACCCCTCCACTTT. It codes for CASSEWGTGNSPLHF. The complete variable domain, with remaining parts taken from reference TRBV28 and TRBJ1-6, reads DVKVTQSSRYLVKRTGEKVFLECVQDMDHENMFWYRQDPGLGLRLIYFSYDVKMKEKGDIPEGYSVSREKKERFSLILESASTNQTSMYLCASSEWGTGNSPLHFGNGTRLTVT.

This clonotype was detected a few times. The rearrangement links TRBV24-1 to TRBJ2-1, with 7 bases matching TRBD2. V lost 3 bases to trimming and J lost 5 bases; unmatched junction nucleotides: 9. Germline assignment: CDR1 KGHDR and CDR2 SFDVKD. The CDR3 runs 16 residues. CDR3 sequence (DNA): TGTGCCACCAGTGATGTCGCCCGGGGGGACCACAATGAGCAGTTCTTC. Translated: CATSDVARGDHNEQFF.

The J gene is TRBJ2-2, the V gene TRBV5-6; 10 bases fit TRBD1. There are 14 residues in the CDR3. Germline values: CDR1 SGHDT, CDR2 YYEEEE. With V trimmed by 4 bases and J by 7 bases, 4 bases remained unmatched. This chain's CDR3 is CASSPGQGIGELFF. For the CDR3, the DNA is TGTGCCAGCAGCCCGGGACAGGGGATCGGGGAGCTGTTTTTT. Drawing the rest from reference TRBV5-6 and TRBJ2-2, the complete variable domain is DAGVTQSPTHLIKTRGQQVTLRCSPKSGHDTVSWYQQALGQGPQFIFQYYEEEERQRGNFPDRFSGHQFPNYSSELNVNALLLGDSALYLCASSPGQGIGELFFGEGSRLTVL.

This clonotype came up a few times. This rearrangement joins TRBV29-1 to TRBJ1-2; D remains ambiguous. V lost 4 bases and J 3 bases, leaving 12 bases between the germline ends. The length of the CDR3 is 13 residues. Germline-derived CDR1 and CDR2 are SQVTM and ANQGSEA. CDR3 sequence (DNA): TGCAGCGTTGCAACACCTGGTGACTATGGCTACACCTTC. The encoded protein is CSVATPGDYGYTF. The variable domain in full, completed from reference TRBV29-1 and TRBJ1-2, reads SAVISQKPSRDICQRGTSLTIQCQVDSQVTMMFWYRQQPGQSLTLIATANQGSEATYESGFVIDKFPISRPNLTFSTLTVSNMSPEDSSIYLCSVATPGDYGYTFGSGTRLTVV.